These T cell receptor beta chains were read from a single sample in a study of early T cells in non-severe SARS-CoV-2 infection. TCRdb ran MiXCR on the 5' RACE reads and lists one entry per CDR3 protein. In the table there are roughly 93,000 distinct CDR3 sequences, approximately 9.9% of which are singletons. The sample taken for sequencing was whole blood. The source of these receptors is an adult who was a healthcare worker with PCR-confirmed SARS-CoV-2 infection or an uninfected control (not recorded which). Each CDR3 is given with its conserved first and last residue. D genes are given only for firm matches. Size values are once, few and many counts, or a class for expanded clones, and some rows have none.

V gene,clone size,D gene,J gene,CDR3 protein,CDR3 DNA
TRBV7-9,.,.,TRBJ2-2,CASSGTPGPRELFF,TGTGCCAGCAGCGGGACCCCCGGGCCCCGGGAGCTGTTTTTT
TRBV7-2,.,TRBD1,TRBJ1-2,CASSLDRGRGYTF,TGTGCCAGCAGCTTGGACAGGGGAAGAGGCTACACCTTC
TRBV20-1,.,TRBD1,TRBJ1-1,CSAIGTGGTEAFF,TGCAGTGCTATAGGGACAGGGGGCACTGAAGCTTTCTTT
TRBV29-1,many,TRBD2,TRBJ2-3,CSVRPGLPTDTQYF,TGCAGCGTTCGACCGGGACTACCCACAGATACGCAGTATTTT
TRBV20-1,.,.,TRBJ2-3,CSAPLSSGTDTQYF,TGCAGTGCCCCCCTCTCCTCCGGCACAGATACGCAGTATTTT
TRBV5-1,few,.,TRBJ1-2,CASSLVADYGYTF,TGCGCCAGCAGCTTGGTGGCAGACTATGGCTACACCTTC
TRBV29-1,many,TRBD2,TRBJ2-3,CSVEASGSSTDTQYF,TGCAGCGTTGAAGCTAGCGGGTCTAGCACAGATACGCAGTATTTT
TRBV2,many,.,TRBJ1-1,CASRARPVGTEAFF,TGTGCCAGCAGGGCCAGACCTGTCGGCACTGAAGCTTTCTTT
TRBV28,many,.,TRBJ2-7,CASSPGSRYFYEQYF,TGTGCCAGCAGCCCCGGGAGCCGGTATTTCTACGAGCAGTACTTC
TRBV3-1,.,TRBD1,TRBJ1-1,CASSLGQRMNTEAFF,TGTGCCAGCAGCCTGGGACAGCGGATGAACACTGAAGCTTTCTTT
TRBV7-8,.,.,TRBJ1-1,CASSSRDLDTEAFF,TGTGCCAGCAGCTCCAGGGATTTGGACACTGAAGCTTTCTTT
TRBV14,many,.,TRBJ1-3,CASSLVYHTIYF,TGTGCCAGCAGCCTCGTATACCACACCATATATTTT
TRBV4-1,few,.,TRBJ1-1,CASSQVGFEAFF,TGCGCCAGCAGCCAAGTCGGCTTTGAAGCTTTCTTT
TRBV6-1,few,.,TRBJ2-1,CASSESGVYNEQFF,TGTGCCAGCAGTGAATCAGGGGTCTACAATGAGCAGTTCTTC
TRBV7-9,.,.,TRBJ2-1,CASSLTGPYNEQFF,TGTGCCAGCAGCTTGACGGGCCCCTACAATGAGCAGTTCTTC
TRBV11-1,few,.,TRBJ2-7,CASSLVGMGYEQYF,TGTGCCAGCAGCTTAGTGGGAATGGGGTACGAGCAGTACTTC
TRBV6-6,many,.,TRBJ2-1,CASSSPGTGTYNEQFF,TGTGCCAGCAGTTCTCCCGGGACTGGGACTTACAATGAGCAGTTCTTC
TRBV2,many,.,TRBJ1-6,CASSVEGPNSPLHF,TGTGCCAGCAGTGTTGAGGGACCCAATTCACCCCTCCACTTT
TRBV5-1,.,.,TRBJ1-2,CASSLEPGNGGYTF,TGCGCCAGCAGCTTGGAACCAGGGAATGGCGGCTACACCTTC
TRBV6-1,.,.,TRBJ1-2,CASSESGKPNYGYTF,TGTGCCAGCAGTGAATCAGGGAAACCCAACTATGGCTACACCTTC
TRBV5-1,few,.,TRBJ1-6,CASSFEGSDNSPLHF,TGCGCCAGCAGCTTTGAGGGCTCGGATAATTCACCCCTCCACTTT
TRBV4-1,.,.,TRBJ1-4,CASSHVLGGEKLFF,TGCGCCAGCAGCCATGTTCTGGGGGGTGAAAAACTGTTTTTT
TRBV7-6,few,TRBD2,TRBJ2-1,CASSLALGLAGGPYNEQFF,TGTGCCAGCAGCTTAGCCCTGGGACTAGCGGGAGGCCCTTACAATGAGCAGTTCTTC
TRBV14,.,TRBD2,TRBJ2-1,CASSQDGTSGSYYNEQFF,TGTGCCAGCAGCCAAGATGGGACTAGCGGGAGTTACTACAATGAGCAGTTCTTC
TRBV11-2,.,TRBD2,TRBJ2-1,CASSLVGLAGYNEQFF,TGTGCCAGCAGCTTAGTCGGACTAGCGGGATACAATGAGCAGTTCTTC
TRBV20-1,.,.,TRBJ1-4,CSASFREKLFF,TGCAGTGCTAGTTTCCGGGAAAAACTGTTTTTT
TRBV3-1,many,TRBD2,TRBJ2-1,CASSQTSLGEQFF,TGTGCCAGCAGCCAGACTAGCTTGGGCGAGCAGTTCTTC
TRBV9,many,.,TRBJ1-2,CASSPRTFSGYGYTF,TGTGCCAGCAGCCCCCGGACCTTCTCGGGCTATGGCTACACCTTC
TRBV28,many,.,TRBJ1-5,CASSVLGNQPQHF,TGTGCCAGCAGCGTCCTTGGCAATCAGCCCCAGCATTTT
TRBV18,.,.,TRBJ2-7,CASSPAGFSSYEQYF,TGTGCCAGCTCTCCCGCAGGGTTTAGCTCCTACGAGCAGTACTTC
TRBV5-1,.,.,TRBJ1-1,CASSIYPGNTEAFF,TGCGCCAGCAGCATCTATCCAGGGAACACTGAAGCTTTCTTT
TRBV20-1,.,.,TRBJ1-2,CSAPPRGAPIGGYTF,TGCAGTGCACCCCCGAGGGGGGCCCCCATAGGCGGCTACACCTTC